This T cell receptor (beta chain) was documented in a study of blood T cell repertoires in COVID-19. The sample holds one count of this clone. Profiled with immunoSEQ multiplex PCR; TCRdb holds only in-frame clones, not every one. The table records fewer than 150,000 clones, roughly 80% of them present only once. This CDR3 region has 16 residues. The germline V gene encodes CDR1 SGHRS and CDR2 YFSETQ. V lost 4 bases and J lost 0; bases outside the gene matches: 6. Sequences were obtained from peripheral blood. V is TRBV5-1 and J is TRBJ2-1, with TRBD2 matching 8 bases. The receptor's source is a man in his 70s with acute or convalescent COVID-19. CDR3 in DNA: TGCGCCAGCAGCCCAGCCGGGACTAGCTCCTACAATGAGCAGTTCTTC. Its translation: CASSPAGTSSYNEQFF.